The following is a T cell receptor beta chain sequence with its context. This sample stems from a study of OX40 agonist ivuxolimab in advanced cancers. Study summary: Patients received ivuxolimab, an intravenous treatment, every 2 weeks at 0.01 to 10 mg/kg. Of mixed ages from about 23 to 90 and averaging approximately 60 years, the group was around 78% male.

The V end was cut by 3 bases, the J end by 0 bases, with 11 bases between. Germline V CDR1 and CDR2: MNHEY, SMNVEV (reference sequence). The CDR3 length is 15 residues. The data were produced by immunoSEQ multiplex PCR, yet TCRdb's version contains in-frame clones alone and is incomplete. Of tens of thousands of clones in the sample, roughly 90% were seen once. This receptor was identified in an adult with an advanced solid tumor such as melanoma, head and neck, liver or kidney cancer. Here the sequenced sample was CD4+ or CD8+ T cells sorted from blood, taken in a trial of the OX40 agonist ivuxolimab. The V gene is TRBV27, the J gene TRBJ1-2; D might be TRBD1 (5 bases). CDR3: CASSLYSGTNYGYTF. CDR3 bases: TGTGCCAGCAGTTTGTATTCAGGGACTAACTATGGCTACACCTTC.